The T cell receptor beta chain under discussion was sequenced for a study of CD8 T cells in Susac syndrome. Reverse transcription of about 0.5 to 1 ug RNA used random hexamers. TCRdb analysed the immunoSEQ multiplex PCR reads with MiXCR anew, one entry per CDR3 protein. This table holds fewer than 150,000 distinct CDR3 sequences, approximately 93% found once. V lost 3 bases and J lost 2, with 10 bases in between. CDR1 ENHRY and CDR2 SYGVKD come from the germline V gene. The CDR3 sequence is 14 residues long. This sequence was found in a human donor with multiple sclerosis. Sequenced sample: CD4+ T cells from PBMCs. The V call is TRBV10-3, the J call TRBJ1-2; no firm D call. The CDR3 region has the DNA TGTGCCATCAGTGAAATAACGGGGAACTATGGCTACACCTTC. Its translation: CAISEITGNYGYTF.